Sequencing of this TCR beta chain was carried out in a study of OX40 agonist ivuxolimab in advanced cancers. Between the trimmed V and J ends, which lost 5 bases and 3 bases, there was a span of 4 bases. In germline, CDR1 is KGHSH, CDR2 LQKENI. The CDR3 totals 11 residues. Generated by immunoSEQ multiplex PCR, the TCRdb table keeps only in-frame clones and is missing some. The table records under 140,000 clones, approximately 90% of them present only once. The chain has TRBV18 and TRBJ1-1, with D uncertain. The TCR originated in an adult with an advanced solid tumor such as melanoma, head and neck, liver or kidney cancer. The sequencing used CD4+ or CD8+ T cells sorted from blood, collected in a trial of the OX40 agonist ivuxolimab. The chain's CDR3 is CASSMDTEAFF. DNA of the CDR3: TGTGCCAGCTCAATGGACACTGAAGCTTTCTTT.